The subject of this entry is one T cell receptor beta chain. Antigen unknown. It was with a sample-barcoded 5' primer and a J-beta primer mix that a second PCR of about 6 to 12 cycles was run. A 12-random-nucleotide template-switch adaptor tagged each cDNA molecule. TCRdb used MiXCR to reprocess the 5' RACE reads, holding one entry per CDR3 protein. This table holds 1.5 million to 2 million distinct CDR3 sequences, 49% found once. The record originates from a study of blood T cells in healthy people across ages. General study findings and limits: Estimated diversity that came from one million T cells was considered an underestimate. The unsorted PBMCs prevented any conclusive comparison of naive versus antigen-experienced cells.

CDR1 and CDR2 (germline): SGHNT, YYREEE (reference sequence). V trimming: 0 bases; J trimming: 4 bases; junction bases outside the gene matches: 5. This CDR3 is 16 amino acids long. The sequence was obtained from a woman aged 40 to 50 in good health. The sequenced sample was blood. The rearrangement joins TRBV5-4 to TRBJ2-3; 10 nucleotides line up with TRBD2. The CDR3 nucleotides read TGTGCCAGCAGCTTGGTTAGCGGGGGGCTTGCAGATACGCAGTATTTT. This encodes CASSLVSGGLADTQYF.